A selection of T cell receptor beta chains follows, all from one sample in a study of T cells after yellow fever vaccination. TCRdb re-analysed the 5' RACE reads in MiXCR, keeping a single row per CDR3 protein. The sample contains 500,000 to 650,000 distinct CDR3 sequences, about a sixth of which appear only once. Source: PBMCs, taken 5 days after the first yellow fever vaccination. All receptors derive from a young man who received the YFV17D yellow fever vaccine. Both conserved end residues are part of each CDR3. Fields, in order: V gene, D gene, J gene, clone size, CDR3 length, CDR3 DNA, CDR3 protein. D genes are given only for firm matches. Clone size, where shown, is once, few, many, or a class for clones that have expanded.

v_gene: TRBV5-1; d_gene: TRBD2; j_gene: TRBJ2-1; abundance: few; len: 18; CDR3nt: TGCGCCAGCAGCTTCTTTAGCGGGGGGGATCTTTCCTACAATGAGCAGTTCTTC; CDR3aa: CASSFFSGGDLSYNEQFF
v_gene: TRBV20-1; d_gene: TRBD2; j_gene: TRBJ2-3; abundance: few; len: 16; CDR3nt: TGCAGTGCCCCGAACGCGGCTAGCGGTTCAGGAGATACGCAGTATTTT; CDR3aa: CSAPNAASGSGDTQYF
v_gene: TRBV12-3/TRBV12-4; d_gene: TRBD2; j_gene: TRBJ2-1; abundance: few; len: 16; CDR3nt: TGTGCCAGCAGCCAACCCGGGACTAGCCGGTCCAATGAGCAGTTCTTC; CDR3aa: CASSQPGTSRSNEQFF
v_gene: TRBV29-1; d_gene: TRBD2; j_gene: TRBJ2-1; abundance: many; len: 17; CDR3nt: TGCAGCGTTGATGGGCGGGGGGGCCGTATGACCTACAATGAGCAGTTCTTC; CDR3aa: CSVDGRGGRMTYNEQFF
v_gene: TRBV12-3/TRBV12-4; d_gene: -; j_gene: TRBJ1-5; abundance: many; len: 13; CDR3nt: TGTGCCAGCAGTTTGTACAGTGAACAGCCCCAGCATTTT; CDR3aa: CASSLYSEQPQHF
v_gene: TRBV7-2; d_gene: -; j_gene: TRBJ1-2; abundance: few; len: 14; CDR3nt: TGTGCCAGCAGCTACCGGGACACCGCCTCGAGCTACACCTTC; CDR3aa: CASSYRDTASSYTF
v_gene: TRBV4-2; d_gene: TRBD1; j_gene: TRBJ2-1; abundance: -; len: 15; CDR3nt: TGTGCCAGCAGCCAAGGACAGGGGAGCACGAATGAGCAGTTCTTC; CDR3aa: CASSQGQGSTNEQFF
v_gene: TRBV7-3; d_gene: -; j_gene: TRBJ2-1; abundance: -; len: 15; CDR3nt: TGTGCCAGCAGCTTAGATGCGGGTCCGTACAATGAGCAGTTCTTC; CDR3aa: CASSLDAGPYNEQFF
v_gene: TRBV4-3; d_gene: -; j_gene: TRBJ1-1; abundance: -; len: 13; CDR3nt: TGCGCCAGCAGCCAAGAGTGGGGGTTTGGGGCTTTCTTT; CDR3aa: CASSQEWGFGAFF
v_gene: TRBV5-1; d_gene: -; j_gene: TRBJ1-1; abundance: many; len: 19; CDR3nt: TGCGCCAGCAGCATGGACGGACCGGGACGTAAAGATGGGAACACTGAAGCTTTCTTT; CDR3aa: CASSMDGPGRKDGNTEAFF
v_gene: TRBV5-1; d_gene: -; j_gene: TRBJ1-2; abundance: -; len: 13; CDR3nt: TGCGCCAGCAGCTCTACAGAATGGAATGGCTACACCTTC; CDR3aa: CASSSTEWNGYTF
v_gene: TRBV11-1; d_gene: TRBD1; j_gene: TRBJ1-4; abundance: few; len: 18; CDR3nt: TGTGCCAGCAGCCCGGGACAGGCGTCCGCCTTACCGAATGAAAAACTGTTTTTT; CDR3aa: CASSPGQASALPNEKLFF
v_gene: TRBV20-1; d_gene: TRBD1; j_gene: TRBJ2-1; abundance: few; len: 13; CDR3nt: TGCAGTATTGGGGGGACAGGGGTTTGGGGGCAGTTCTTC; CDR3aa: CSIGGTGVWGQFF
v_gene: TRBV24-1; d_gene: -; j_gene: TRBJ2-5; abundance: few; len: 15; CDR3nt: TGTGCCACCAGTGATTTTGGCGGGCTAGGAGAGACCCAGTACTTC; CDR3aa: CATSDFGGLGETQYF
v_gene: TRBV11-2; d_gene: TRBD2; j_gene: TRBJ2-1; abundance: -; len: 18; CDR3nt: TGTGCCAGCAGCTTCTTCCCCGTGGCTAGCGGACAATACAATGAGCAGTTCTTC; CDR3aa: CASSFFPVASGQYNEQFF
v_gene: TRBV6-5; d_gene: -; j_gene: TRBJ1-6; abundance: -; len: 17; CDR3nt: TGTGCCAGCAGTTTATCTCACCGGAGCTCCTATAATTCACCCCTCCACTTT; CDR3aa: CASSLSHRSSYNSPLHF
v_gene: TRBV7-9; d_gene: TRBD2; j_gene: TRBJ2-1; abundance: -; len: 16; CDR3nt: TGTGCCAGCAGCTTAGCGGTAGCGGGGGGTTACAATGAGCAGTTCTTC; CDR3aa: CASSLAVAGGYNEQFF
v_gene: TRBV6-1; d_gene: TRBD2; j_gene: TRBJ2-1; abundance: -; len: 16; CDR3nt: TGTGCCAGCAGCCCACCCAACCGACTAGCGGGGGGGGAGCAGTTCTTC; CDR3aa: CASSPPNRLAGGEQFF